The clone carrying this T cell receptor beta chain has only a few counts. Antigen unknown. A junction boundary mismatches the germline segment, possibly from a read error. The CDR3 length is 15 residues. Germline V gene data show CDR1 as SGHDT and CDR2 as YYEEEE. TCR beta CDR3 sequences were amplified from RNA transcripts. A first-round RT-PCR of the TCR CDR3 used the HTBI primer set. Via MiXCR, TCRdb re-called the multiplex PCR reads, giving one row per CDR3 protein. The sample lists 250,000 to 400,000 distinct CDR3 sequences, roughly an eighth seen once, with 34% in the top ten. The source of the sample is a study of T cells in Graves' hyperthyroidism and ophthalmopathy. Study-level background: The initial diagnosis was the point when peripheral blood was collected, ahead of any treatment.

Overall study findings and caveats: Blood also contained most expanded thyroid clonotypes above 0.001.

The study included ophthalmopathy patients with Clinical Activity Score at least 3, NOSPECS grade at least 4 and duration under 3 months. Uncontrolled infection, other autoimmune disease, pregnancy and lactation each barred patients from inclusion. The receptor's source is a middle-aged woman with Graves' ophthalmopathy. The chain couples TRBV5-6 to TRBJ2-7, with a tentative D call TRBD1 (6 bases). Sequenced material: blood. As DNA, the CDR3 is TGTGCCAGCAGCCCATGGGACATAGGCTCCTACGAGCAGTGCTTC. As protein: CASSPWDIGSYEQCF.